The rows below give T cell receptor beta chains drawn from one sample of a study of CD8 T cells in ankylosing spondylitis. TCRdb used MiXCR to reprocess the 5' RACE reads, holding one entry per CDR3 protein. The profile covers 200,000 or so distinct CDR3 sequences, with 13% appearing a single time and roughly 11% taken by the ten largest. What was sequenced was blood, either unsorted or a sorted T cell fraction (not recorded which). Source of these receptors: a female donor with ankylosing spondylitis or in good health (not recorded which). Both conserved end residues are part of each CDR3. A D gene is named only where the DNA matches it firmly. Expanded clones get a size class; other rows say once, few or many, or leave the size out.

cdr3_nt: TGTGCCAGCAGAGACACAGGGAGCGACAATGAGCAGTTCTTC; cdr3_aa: CASRDTGSDNEQFF; d_call: NA; clone_size: few; j_call: TRBJ2-1; v_call: TRBV6-1
cdr3_nt: TGTGCCACCAGCGGGAGTTACAATGAGCAGTTCTTC; cdr3_aa: CATSGSYNEQFF; d_call: NA; clone_size: many; j_call: TRBJ2-1; v_call: TRBV24-1
cdr3_nt: TGTGCCACCACCCCCGGCGCAAATCATGGCTACACCTTC; cdr3_aa: CATTPGANHGYTF; d_call: NA; clone_size: many; j_call: TRBJ1-2; v_call: TRBV15
cdr3_nt: TGCGCCAGCAGCTCGGGGACTAGCGTCTACGAGCAGTACTTC; cdr3_aa: CASSSGTSVYEQYF; d_call: TRBD2; clone_size: many; j_call: TRBJ2-7; v_call: TRBV5-1
cdr3_nt: TGCGCCAGCAGGGCCCAGAACGAGCAGTACTTC; cdr3_aa: CASRAQNEQYF; d_call: NA; clone_size: many; j_call: TRBJ2-7; v_call: TRBV5-1
cdr3_nt: TGTGCCAGCCGGGACAATCTTCAGCCCCAGCATTTT; cdr3_aa: CASRDNLQPQHF; d_call: NA; clone_size: many; j_call: TRBJ1-5; v_call: TRBV12-3/TRBV12-4
cdr3_nt: TGCGCCAGCAGCCAGGGGGACACACGCCAAGAGACCCAGTACTTC; cdr3_aa: CASSQGDTRQETQYF; d_call: NA; clone_size: NA; j_call: TRBJ2-5; v_call: TRBV4-3
cdr3_nt: TGTGCCAGCAGCCCCCAGGAGGGGACCAACACTGAAGCTTTCTTT; cdr3_aa: CASSPQEGTNTEAFF; d_call: NA; clone_size: many; j_call: TRBJ1-1; v_call: TRBV11-2
cdr3_nt: TGTGCCAGCAGTCCGCACCGGGACAGTTGGAATGAGCAGTTCTTC; cdr3_aa: CASSPHRDSWNEQFF; d_call: TRBD1; clone_size: few; j_call: TRBJ2-1; v_call: TRBV12-3/TRBV12-4
cdr3_nt: TGTGCCATCAGTGGGAGCGGGAGGAACAATGAGCAGTTCTTC; cdr3_aa: CAISGSGRNNEQFF; d_call: TRBD2; clone_size: many; j_call: TRBJ2-1; v_call: TRBV10-3
cdr3_nt: TGTGCCAGCAGTCCTCCTCCGTACGGAAACACCATATATTTT; cdr3_aa: CASSPPPYGNTIYF; d_call: NA; clone_size: many; j_call: TRBJ1-3; v_call: TRBV12-3/TRBV12-4
cdr3_nt: TGCAGCGTTGAAGGTCGATACAATGAGCAGTTCTTC; cdr3_aa: CSVEGRYNEQFF; d_call: NA; clone_size: many; j_call: TRBJ2-1; v_call: TRBV29-1
cdr3_nt: TGTGCCAGCAGCTTTGATTGGACTGAAGCTTTCTTT; cdr3_aa: CASSFDWTEAFF; d_call: NA; clone_size: many; j_call: TRBJ1-1; v_call: TRBV7-2
cdr3_nt: TGTGCCAGCAGACCCCGAAGCAATTACGAGCAGTACTTC; cdr3_aa: CASRPRSNYEQYF; d_call: NA; clone_size: NA; j_call: TRBJ2-7; v_call: TRBV6-2/TRBV6-3
cdr3_nt: TGTGCCAGCAGCTTAACCTCGGGACTAGCGGGAGGGCCTATATACTACAATGAGCAGTTCTTC; cdr3_aa: CASSLTSGLAGGPIYYNEQFF; d_call: TRBD2; clone_size: many; j_call: TRBJ2-1; v_call: TRBV7-3
cdr3_nt: TGTGCCAGCACTGGGGGAGGGGAAGCTAACTATGGCTACACCTTC; cdr3_aa: CASTGGGEANYGYTF; d_call: NA; clone_size: few; j_call: TRBJ1-2; v_call: TRBV28
cdr3_nt: TGCAGTGCTGCACTGACAGGGGGCACTGAAGCTTTCTTT; cdr3_aa: CSAALTGGTEAFF; d_call: TRBD1; clone_size: many; j_call: TRBJ1-1; v_call: TRBV20-1
cdr3_nt: TGTGCCAGCAGCTTAGGTGGGAAAGCTGGGGCCAACGTCCTGACTTTC; cdr3_aa: CASSLGGKAGANVLTF; d_call: NA; clone_size: few; j_call: TRBJ2-6; v_call: TRBV11-1
cdr3_nt: TGCAGTGCTAGCCAAGGGGGCCAGCAGTACTTC; cdr3_aa: CSASQGGQQYF; d_call: TRBD1; clone_size: few; j_call: TRBJ2-7; v_call: TRBV20-1
cdr3_nt: TGCGCCAGCAGCTTGCGAGATCTCCAGGCCGGCACAGATACGCAGTATTTT; cdr3_aa: CASSLRDLQAGTDTQYF; d_call: NA; clone_size: many; j_call: TRBJ2-3; v_call: TRBV5-1